This paragraph reports one T cell receptor beta chain. This entry is derived from a study of blood T cell repertoires in COVID-19. This table comes from immunoSEQ multiplex PCR, and its TCRdb copy is limited to in-frame clones, with some not included. The sample lists tens of thousands of clones, 80% to 90% occurring once. The specimen was peripheral blood. The clonotype was recovered from a man aged 70-80 years with active COVID-19.

DNA of the CDR3: TGTGCCAGTAGTCGGGACAGGGGACAAGAGACCCAGTACTTC. Protein product: CASSRDRGQETQYF. This chain uses TRBV19 with TRBJ2-5, with 10 nucleotides matching TRBD1. This CDR3 contains 14 residues. The V gene's germline CDR1 is LNHDA and CDR2 SQIVND (reference sequence). The trim removed 5 bases at V and 2 bases at J, leaving 2 bases unmatched.